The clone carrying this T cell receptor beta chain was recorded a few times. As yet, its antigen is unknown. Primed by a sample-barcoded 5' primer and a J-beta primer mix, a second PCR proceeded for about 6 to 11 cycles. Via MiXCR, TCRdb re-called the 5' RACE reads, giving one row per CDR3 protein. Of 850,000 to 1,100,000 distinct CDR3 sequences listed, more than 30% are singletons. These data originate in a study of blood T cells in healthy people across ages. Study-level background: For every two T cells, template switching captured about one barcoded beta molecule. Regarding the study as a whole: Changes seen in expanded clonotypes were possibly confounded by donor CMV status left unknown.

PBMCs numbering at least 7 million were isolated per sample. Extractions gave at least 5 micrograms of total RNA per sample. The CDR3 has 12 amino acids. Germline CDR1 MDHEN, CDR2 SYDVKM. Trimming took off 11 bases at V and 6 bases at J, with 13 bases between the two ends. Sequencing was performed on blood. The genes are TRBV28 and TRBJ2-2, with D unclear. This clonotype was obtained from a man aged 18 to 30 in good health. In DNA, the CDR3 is TGTGCCGCAGCCCGAATGCCCGGGGAGCTGTTTTTT. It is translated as CAAARMPGELFF.